The present T cell receptor beta chain was sequenced within a study of cytomegalovirus exposure and HLA in healthy donors. Whole-study findings and limits: A few CMV-associated chains were confirmed in vitro to be specific for CMV antigens. TCR beta chains numbering some 160 were designated cytomegalovirus-associated.

Per the germline V gene, CDR1 is SGDLS and CDR2 is YYNGEE. V lost 4 bases and J lost 6, with 17 bases in between. The CDR3 sequence is 15 residues long. Note on this clone: Its specificity is not known.

The data were produced by immunoSEQ multiplex PCR, yet TCRdb's version contains in-frame clones alone and is incomplete. The table lists around 130,000 clones, about 85% of them singletons. The sample was PBMCs. V usage is TRBV9 and J usage is TRBJ1-5; D not resolved. The receptor was isolated from a woman aged 25 to 39 in good health and CMV-seronegative. CDR3 residues: CASSPDPGGGQPQHF. CDR3 nucleotide sequence: TGTGCCAGCAGCCCAGACCCGGGAGGAGGTCAGCCCCAGCATTTT.